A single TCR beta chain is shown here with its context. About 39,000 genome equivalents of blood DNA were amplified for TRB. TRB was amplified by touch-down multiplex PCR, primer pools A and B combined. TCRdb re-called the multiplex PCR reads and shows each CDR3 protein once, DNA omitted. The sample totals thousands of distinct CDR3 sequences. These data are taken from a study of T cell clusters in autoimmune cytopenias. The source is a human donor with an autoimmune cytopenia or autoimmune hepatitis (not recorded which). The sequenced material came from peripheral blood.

CDR3 sequence: CASSRPPGQVISDTQYF. The J gene is TRBJ2-3, the V gene TRBV5-1; TCRdb designates TRBD1, a call that cannot be tested without DNA. Germline-derived CDR1 and CDR2 are SGHRS and YFSETQ. The CDR3 covers 17 residues.